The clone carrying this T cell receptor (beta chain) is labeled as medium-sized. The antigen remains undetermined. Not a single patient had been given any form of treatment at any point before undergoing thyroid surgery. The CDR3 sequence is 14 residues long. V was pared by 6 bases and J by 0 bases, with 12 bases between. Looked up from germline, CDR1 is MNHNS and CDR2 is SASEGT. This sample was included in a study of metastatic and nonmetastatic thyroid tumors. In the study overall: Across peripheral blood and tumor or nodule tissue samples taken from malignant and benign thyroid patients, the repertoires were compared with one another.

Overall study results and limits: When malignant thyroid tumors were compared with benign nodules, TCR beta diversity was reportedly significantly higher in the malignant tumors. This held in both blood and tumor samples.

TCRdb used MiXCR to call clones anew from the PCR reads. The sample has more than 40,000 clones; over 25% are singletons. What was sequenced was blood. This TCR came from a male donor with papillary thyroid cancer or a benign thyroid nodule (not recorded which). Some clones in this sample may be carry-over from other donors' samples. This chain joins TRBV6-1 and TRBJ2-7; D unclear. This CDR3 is CASRSAGYSYEQYF. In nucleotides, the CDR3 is TGTGCCAGCAGATCGGCAGGTTACTCCTACGAGCAGTACTTC.